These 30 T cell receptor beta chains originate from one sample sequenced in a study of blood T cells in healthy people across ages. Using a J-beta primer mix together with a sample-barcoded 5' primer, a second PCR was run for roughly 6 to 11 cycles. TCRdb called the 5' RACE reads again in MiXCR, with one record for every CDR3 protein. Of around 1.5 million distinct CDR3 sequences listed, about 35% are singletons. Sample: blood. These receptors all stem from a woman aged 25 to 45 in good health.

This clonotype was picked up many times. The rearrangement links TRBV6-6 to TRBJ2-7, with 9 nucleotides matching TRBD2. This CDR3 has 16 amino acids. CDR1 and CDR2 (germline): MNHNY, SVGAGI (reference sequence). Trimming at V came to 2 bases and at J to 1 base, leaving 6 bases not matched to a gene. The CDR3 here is CASSYTLAGPSYEQYF. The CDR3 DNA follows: TGTGCCAGCAGTTACACTCTAGCGGGGCCTTCCTACGAGCAGTACTTC.

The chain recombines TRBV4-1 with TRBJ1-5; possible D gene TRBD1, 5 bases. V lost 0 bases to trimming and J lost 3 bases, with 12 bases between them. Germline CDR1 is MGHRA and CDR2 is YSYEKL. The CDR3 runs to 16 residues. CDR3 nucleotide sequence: TGCGCCAGCAGCCAAGAATCCCGGGGCTTCAATCAGCCCCAGCATTTT. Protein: CASSQESRGFNQPQHF.

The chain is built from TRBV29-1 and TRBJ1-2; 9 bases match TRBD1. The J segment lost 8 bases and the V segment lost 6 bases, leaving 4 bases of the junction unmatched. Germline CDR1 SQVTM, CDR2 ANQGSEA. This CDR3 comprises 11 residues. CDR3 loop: CSVRTGVGYTF. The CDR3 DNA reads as TGCAGCGTCCGGACAGGGGTCGGCTACACCTTC. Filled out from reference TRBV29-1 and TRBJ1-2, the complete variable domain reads SAVISQKPSRDICQRGTSLTIQCQVDSQVTMMFWYRQQPGQSLTLIATANQGSEATYESGFVIDKFPISRPNLTFSTLTVSNMSPEDSSIYLCSVRTGVGYTFGSGTRLTVV.

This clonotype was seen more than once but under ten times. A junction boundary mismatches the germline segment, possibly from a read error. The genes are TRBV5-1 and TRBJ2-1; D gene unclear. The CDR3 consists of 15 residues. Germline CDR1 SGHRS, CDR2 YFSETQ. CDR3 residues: CASTWSMSSYNGQFF. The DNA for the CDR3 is TGCGCCAGCACCTGGTCCATGAGCTCCTACAATGGGCAGTTCTTC.

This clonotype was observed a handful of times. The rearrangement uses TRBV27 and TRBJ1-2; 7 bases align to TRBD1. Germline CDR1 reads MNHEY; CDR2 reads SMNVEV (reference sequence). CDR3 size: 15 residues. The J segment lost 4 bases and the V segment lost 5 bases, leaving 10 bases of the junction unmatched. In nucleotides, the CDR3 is TGTGCCAGCAGTCCCCACCTAGGGACAGCCTATGGCTACACCTTC. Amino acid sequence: CASSPHLGTAYGYTF.

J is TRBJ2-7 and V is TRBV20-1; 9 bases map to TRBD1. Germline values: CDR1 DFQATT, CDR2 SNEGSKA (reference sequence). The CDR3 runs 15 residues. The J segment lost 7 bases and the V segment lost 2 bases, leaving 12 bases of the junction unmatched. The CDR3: CSARPTRDRVLEQYF. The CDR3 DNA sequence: TGCAGTGCTAGACCAACCCGGGACAGGGTCCTTGAGCAGTACTTC.

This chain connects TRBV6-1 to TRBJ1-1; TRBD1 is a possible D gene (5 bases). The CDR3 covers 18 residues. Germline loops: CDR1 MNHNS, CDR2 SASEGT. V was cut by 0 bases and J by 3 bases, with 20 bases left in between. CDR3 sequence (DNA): TGTGCCAGCAGTGAAGCCGCGGACATACAACATTTTGACACTGAAGCTTTCTTT. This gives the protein CASSEAADIQHFDTEAFF.

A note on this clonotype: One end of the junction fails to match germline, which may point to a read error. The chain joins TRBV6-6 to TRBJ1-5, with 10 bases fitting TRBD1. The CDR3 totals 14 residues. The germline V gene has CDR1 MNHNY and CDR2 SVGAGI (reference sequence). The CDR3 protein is CASSDRGLNRPQHF. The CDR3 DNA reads TGTGCCAGCAGTGACAGGGGGCTGAATCGGCCCCAGCATTTT.

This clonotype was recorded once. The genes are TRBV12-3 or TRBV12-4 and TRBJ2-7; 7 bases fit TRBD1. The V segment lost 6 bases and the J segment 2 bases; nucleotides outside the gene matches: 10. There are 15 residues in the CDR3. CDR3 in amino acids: CASSLGQEFPYEQYF. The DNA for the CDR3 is TGTGCCAGCAGCCTAGGACAGGAATTTCCCTACGAGCAGTACTTC.

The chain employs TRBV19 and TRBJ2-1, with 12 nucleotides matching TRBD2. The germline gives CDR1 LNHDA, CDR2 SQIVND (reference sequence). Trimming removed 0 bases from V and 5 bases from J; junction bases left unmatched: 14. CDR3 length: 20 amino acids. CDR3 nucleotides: TGTGCCAGTAGTATAGAGGTACTAGCGGGGGGCCTACCGCGGAACAATGAGCAGTTCTTC. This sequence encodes CASSIEVLAGGLPRNNEQFF. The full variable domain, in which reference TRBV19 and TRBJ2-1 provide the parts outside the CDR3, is DGGITQSPKYLFRKEGQNVTLSCEQNLNHDAMYWYRQDPGQGLRLIYYSQIVNDFQKGDIAEGYSVSREKKESFPLTVTSAQKNPTAFYLCASSIEVLAGGLPRNNEQFFGPGTRLTVL.

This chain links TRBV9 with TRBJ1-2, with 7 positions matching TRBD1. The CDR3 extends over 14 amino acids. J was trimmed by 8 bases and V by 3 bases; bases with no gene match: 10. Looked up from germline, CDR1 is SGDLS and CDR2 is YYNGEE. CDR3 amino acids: CASSANDREAGYTF. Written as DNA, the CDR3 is TGTGCCAGCAGCGCCAACGACAGGGAAGCAGGCTACACCTTC.

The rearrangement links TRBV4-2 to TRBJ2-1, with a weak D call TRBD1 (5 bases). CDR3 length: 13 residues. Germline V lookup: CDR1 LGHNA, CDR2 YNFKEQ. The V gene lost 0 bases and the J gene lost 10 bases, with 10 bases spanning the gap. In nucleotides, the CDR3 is TGTGCCAGCAGCCAAGAACCAGGGTACGAGCAGTTCTTC. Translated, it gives CASSQEPGYEQFF.

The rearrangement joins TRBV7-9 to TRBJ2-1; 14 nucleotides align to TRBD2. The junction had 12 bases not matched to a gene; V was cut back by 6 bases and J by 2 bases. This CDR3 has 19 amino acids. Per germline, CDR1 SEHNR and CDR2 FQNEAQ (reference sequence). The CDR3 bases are TGTGCCAGCAGTAGGGGACTAGCGGGGGCCTTGCACGCCTACAATGAGCAGTTCTTC. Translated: CASSRGLAGALHAYNEQFF.

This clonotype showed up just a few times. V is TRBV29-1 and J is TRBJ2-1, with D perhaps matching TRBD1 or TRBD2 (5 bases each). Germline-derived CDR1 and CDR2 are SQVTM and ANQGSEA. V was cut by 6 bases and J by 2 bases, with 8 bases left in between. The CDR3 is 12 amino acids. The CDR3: CSVLGPYNEQFF. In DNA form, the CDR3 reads TGCAGCGTCTTGGGACCCTACAATGAGCAGTTCTTC.

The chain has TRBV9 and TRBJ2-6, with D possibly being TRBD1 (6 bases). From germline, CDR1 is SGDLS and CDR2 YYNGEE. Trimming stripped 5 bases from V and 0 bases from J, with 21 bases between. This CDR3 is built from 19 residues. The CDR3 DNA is TGTGCCAGCAGACGAACTCAGGGGCCCATCGACTCTGGGGCCAACGTCCTGACTTTC. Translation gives CASRRTQGPIDSGANVLTF.

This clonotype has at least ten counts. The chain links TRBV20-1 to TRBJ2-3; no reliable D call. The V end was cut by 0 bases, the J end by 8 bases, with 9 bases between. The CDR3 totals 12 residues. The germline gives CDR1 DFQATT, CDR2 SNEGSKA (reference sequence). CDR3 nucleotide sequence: TGCAGTGCTAGAGATCTTTTCGGTACGCAGTATTTT. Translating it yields CSARDLFGTQYF.

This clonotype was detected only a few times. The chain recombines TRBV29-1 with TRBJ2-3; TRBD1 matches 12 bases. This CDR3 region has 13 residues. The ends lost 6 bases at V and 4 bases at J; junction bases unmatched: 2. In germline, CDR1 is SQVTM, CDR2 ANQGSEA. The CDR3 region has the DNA TGCAGCGTGGGACAGGGGGCCGCAGATACGCAGTATTTT. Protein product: CSVGQGAADTQYF.

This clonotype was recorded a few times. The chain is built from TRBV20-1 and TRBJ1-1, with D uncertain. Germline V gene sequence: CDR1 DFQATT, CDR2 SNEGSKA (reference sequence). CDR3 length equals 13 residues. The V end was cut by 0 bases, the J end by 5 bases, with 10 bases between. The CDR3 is CSARDPNYTEAFF. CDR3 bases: TGCAGTGCTAGAGATCCCAACTATACTGAAGCTTTCTTT.

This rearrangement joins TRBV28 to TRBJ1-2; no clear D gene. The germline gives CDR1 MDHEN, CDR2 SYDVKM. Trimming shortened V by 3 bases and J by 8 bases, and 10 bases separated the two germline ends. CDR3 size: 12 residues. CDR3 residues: CASSFRRNGYTF. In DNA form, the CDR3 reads TGTGCCAGCAGTTTTCGCAGGAACGGCTACACCTTC.

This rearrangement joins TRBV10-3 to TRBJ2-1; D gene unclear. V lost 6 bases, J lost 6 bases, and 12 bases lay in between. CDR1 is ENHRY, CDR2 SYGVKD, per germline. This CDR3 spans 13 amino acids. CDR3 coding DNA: TGTGCCATCAGGGAAGAGTTTCGCAATGAGCAGTTCTTC. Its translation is CAIREEFRNEQFF.

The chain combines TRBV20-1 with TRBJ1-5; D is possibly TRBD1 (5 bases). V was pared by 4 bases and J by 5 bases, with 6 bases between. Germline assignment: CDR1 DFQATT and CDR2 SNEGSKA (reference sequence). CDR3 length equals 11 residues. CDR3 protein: CSAKQDQPQHF. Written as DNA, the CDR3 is TGCAGTGCTAAACAGGATCAGCCCCAGCATTTT.

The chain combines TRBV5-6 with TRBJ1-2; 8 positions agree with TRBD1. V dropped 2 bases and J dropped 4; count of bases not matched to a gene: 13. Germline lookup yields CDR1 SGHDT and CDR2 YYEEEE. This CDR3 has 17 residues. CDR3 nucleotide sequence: TGTGCCAGCAGCTTAGGACAGGGCGAATCGCTACGCTATGGCTACACCTTC. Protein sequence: CASSLGQGESLRYGYTF.

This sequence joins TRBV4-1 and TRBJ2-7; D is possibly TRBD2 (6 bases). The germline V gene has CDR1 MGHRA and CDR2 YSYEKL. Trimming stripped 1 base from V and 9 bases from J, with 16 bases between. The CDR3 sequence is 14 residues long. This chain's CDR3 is CASSQVLVGTGQYF. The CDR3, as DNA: TGCGCCAGCAGCCAAGTTTTAGTCGGGACTGGGCAGTACTTC.

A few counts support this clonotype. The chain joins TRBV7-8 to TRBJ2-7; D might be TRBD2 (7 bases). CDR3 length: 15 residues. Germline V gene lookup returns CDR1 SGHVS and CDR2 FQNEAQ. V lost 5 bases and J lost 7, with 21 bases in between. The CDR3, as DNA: TGTGCCAGCAGCGCTCGCGGGGGCCTCCCTTGGGAGCAGTACTTC. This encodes CASSARGGLPWEQYF.

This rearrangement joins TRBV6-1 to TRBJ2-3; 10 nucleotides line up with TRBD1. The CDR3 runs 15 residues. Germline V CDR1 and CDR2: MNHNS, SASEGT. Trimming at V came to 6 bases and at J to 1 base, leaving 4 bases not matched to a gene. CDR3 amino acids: CASRSGTGGTDTQYF. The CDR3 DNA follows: TGTGCCAGCAGATCCGGGACAGGGGGCACAGATACGCAGTATTTT.

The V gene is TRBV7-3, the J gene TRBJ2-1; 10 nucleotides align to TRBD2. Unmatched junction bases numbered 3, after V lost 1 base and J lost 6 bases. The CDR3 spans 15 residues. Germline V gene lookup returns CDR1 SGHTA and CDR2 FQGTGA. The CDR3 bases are TGTGCCAGCAGCTTAAAGAGCGGGGGGGGCAATGAGCAGTTCTTC. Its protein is CASSLKSGGGNEQFF.

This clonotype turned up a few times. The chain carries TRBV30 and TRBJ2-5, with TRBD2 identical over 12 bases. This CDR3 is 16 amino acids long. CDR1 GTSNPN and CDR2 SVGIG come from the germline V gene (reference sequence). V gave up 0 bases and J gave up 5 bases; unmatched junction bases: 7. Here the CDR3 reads CAWSVRGLAGLETQYF. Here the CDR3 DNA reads TGTGCCTGGAGTGTACGCGGACTAGCGGGGTTGGAGACCCAGTACTTC.

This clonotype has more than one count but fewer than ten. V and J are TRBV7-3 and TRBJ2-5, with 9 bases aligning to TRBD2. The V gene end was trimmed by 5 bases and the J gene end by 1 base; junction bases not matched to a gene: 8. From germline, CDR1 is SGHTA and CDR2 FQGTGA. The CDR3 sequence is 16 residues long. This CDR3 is CASSRGSGGLQETQYF. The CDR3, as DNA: TGTGCCAGCAGCCGGGGTAGCGGGGGCCTCCAAGAGACCCAGTACTTC.

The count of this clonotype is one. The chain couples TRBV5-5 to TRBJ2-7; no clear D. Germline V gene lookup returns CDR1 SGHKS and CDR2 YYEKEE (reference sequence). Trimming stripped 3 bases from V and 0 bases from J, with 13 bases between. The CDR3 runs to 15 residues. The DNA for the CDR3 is TGTGCCAGCAGCTCCAACCACATTGGCTCCTACGAGCAGTACTTC. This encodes CASSSNHIGSYEQYF.

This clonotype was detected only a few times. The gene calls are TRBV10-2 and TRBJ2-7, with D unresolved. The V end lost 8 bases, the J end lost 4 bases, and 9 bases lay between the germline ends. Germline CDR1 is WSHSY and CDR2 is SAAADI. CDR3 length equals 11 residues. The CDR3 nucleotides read TGCGCCAGCGAGACTGGGTACGAGCAGTACTTC. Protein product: CASETGYEQYF.